This T cell receptor (beta chain) was captured in a study of blood T cell repertoires in COVID-19. Germline-derived CDR1 and CDR2 are SGHAT and FQNNGV. Trimming pared 1 base from V and 0 bases from J, leaving 14 bases between. This CDR3 region has 17 residues. TCRdb's copy holds only in-frame clones and misses some; the assay was immunoSEQ multiplex PCR. This table has about 140,000 clones, 75% to 85% appearing once. The sequence derives from a man between 65 and 85 years old who had recovered from COVID-19. This chain links TRBV11-2 with TRBJ2-3, with a possible D match to TRBD1 (6 bases). What was sequenced was peripheral blood. The CDR3 protein is CASSLVGHRTSTDTQYF. Here the CDR3 DNA reads TGTGCCAGCAGCTTAGTGGGACATCGGACTAGCACAGATACGCAGTATTTT.